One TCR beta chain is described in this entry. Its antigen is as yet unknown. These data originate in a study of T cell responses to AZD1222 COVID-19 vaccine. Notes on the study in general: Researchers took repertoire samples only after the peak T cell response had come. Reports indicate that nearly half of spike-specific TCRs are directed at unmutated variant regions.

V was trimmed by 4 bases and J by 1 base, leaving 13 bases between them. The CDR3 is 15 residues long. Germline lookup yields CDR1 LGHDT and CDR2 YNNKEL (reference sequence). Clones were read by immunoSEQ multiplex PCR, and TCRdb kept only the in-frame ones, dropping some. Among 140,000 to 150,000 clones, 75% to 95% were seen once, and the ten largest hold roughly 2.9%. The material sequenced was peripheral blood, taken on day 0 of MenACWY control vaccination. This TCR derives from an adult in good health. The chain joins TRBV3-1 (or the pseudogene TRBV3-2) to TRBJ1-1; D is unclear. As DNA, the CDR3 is TGTGCCAGCAGCCCGCGACCGGGCCCGAACACTGAAGCTTTCTTT. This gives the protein CASSPRPGPNTEAFF.